This T cell receptor beta chain comes out of a study of blood T cells in healthy people across ages. Findings and caveats of the study: The study could not conclusively compare naive and antigen-experienced cells, given its unsorted PBMCs.

Alongside a J-beta primer mix, a sample-barcoded 5' primer served in a second PCR lasting roughly 6 to 12 cycles. TCRdb passed the 5' RACE reads through MiXCR, listing each CDR3 protein once. The sample holds hundreds of thousands of distinct CDR3 sequences; 58% are singletons and the top ten take around 37%. Note on this clonotype: The antigen is not known.

Sequencing was done on a sample of blood. The receptor was derived from a man aged 55 to 70 in good health.

CDR3 sequence (DNA): TGTGCCAGCTCACCACCGCCGGTAGATACGCAGTATTTT. It is translated as CASSPPPVDTQYF. The chain carries TRBV18 and TRBJ2-3, with no clear D. The germline V gene has CDR1 KGHSH and CDR2 LQKENI. The CDR3 is made up of 13 amino acids. The germline V and J ends were trimmed by 0 bases and 5 bases, with 6 bases remaining between them.